The next 14 T cell receptor beta chains were all read from a single sample in a study of T cell repertoires in cytomegalovirus infection. Antigens for these TCRs are unknown. A single record per CDR3 protein comes from TCRdb applying MiXCR to the reads. Altogether about 85,000 distinct CDR3 sequences are present, more than 40% being singletons, with the ten largest covering over 90%. Sequences were derived from CD8+ T cells from cultured PBMCs, sampled from culture after CMV antigen stimulation. These receptors all stem from a human donor in good health (CMV status not recorded). Some clones in this sample may be carry-over from other donors' samples.

CDR3 region: CASSPRGGVGDYGYTF. In nucleotides, the CDR3 is TGTGCCAGCAGCCCTAGAGGGGGGGTTGGGGACTATGGCTACACCTTC. The chain couples TRBV7-8 to TRBJ1-2, with a tentative D call TRBD1 (6 bases). The CDR3 totals 16 residues. Germline V gene lookup returns CDR1 SGHVS and CDR2 FQNEAQ. V shed 5 bases and J shed 3 bases, with 19 bases lying between them.

The rearrangement joins TRBV6-8 to TRBJ1-1, with D possibly TRBD1 on 5 matching bases. The germline CDR1 and CDR2 sequences are MNHGY and SAAAGT. V lost 2 bases and J lost 4, with 8 bases in between. The CDR3 is 13 residues long. The CDR3 loop is CASSYGGGTEAFF. In DNA form, the CDR3 reads TGTGCCAGCAGTTACGGGGGGGGCACTGAAGCTTTCTTT.

This chain uses TRBV19 with TRBJ2-5; D gene ambiguous. Germline CDR1 and CDR2: LNHDA and SQIVND (reference sequence). The CDR3 is 15 amino acids. V was cut by 7 bases and J by 1 base, with 16 bases left in between. The CDR3 DNA reads as TGTGCCAGTACCCGCCGACTCTCGGGCCAAGAGACCCAGTACTTC. This codes for CASTRRLSGQETQYF.

This clonotype has just a few counts. The chain uses TRBV5-5 and TRBJ2-4; D not certain. The CDR3 extends over 14 amino acids. The V end was cut by 2 bases, the J end by 0 bases, with 6 bases between. CDR1 and CDR2 from the germline V gene are SGHKS and YYEKEE (reference sequence). The CDR3 region has the DNA TGTGCCAGCAGCTTAGGCTTAGCCAAAAACATTCAGTACTTC. The encoded protein is CASSLGLAKNIQYF.

This clonotype was observed many times. The chain is built from TRBV7-8 and TRBJ1-2; tentative D call: TRBD1 (6 bases). V lost 4 bases and J 6 bases, leaving 12 bases between the germline ends. CDR1 and CDR2 (germline): SGHVS, FQNEAQ. The CDR3 length is 13 residues. CDR3 in DNA: TGTGCCAGCAGCTCAGGGGTAGGGGATGGCTACACCTTC. This translates into CASSSGVGDGYTF.

This clonotype was found once. The gene calls are TRBV5-1 and TRBJ2-3; D gene ambiguous. The CDR3 is 14 amino acids. Germline V CDR1 and CDR2: SGHRS, YFSETQ. Trimming left V 4 bases short and J 2 bases short, with 11 bases between. CDR3 residues: CASSAVRITDTQYF. The DNA of the CDR3 is TGCGCCAGCAGCGCGGTGAGGATCACAGATACGCAGTATTTT.

The chain couples TRBV27 to TRBJ1-1; D gene unclear. This CDR3 spans 15 amino acids. Trimming took off 2 bases at V and 4 bases at J, with 14 bases between the two ends. Germline V gives CDR1 MNHEY, CDR2 SMNVEV (reference sequence). The CDR3 DNA sequence: TGTGCCAGCAGTTTAGTAAGGGATGTAGGCACTGAAGCTTTCTTT. This codes for CASSLVRDVGTEAFF.

This chain connects TRBV7-9 to TRBJ1-4; the match to TRBD1 covers 7 bases. In germline, CDR1 is SEHNR, CDR2 FQNEAQ (reference sequence). J was trimmed by 7 bases and V by 5 bases; bases with no gene match: 10. CDR3 length equals 15 residues. CDR3 amino acids: CASSPPGQRPEKLFF. Written as DNA, the CDR3 is TGTGCCAGCAGCCCACCGGGACAGCGGCCTGAAAAACTGTTTTTT.

This clonotype was found a few times. The chain has TRBV5-4 and TRBJ2-7; TRBD1 matches at 7 bases. The V and J ends lost 4 bases and 0 bases, in that order; junction bases with no gene match: 7. CDR1 and CDR2 from the germline V gene are SGHNT and YYREEE (reference sequence). The CDR3 totals 15 residues. The CDR3 reads CASSASRGSSYEQYF. The DNA of the CDR3 is TGTGCCAGCAGCGCCAGCAGGGGGAGCTCCTACGAGCAGTACTTC.

This clonotype was recorded once. The chain has TRBV27 and TRBJ2-7; D remains ambiguous. The CDR3 loop spans 13 amino acids. The V gene lost 8 bases and the J gene lost 0 bases, with 11 bases spanning the gap. Looked up from germline, CDR1 is MNHEY and CDR2 is SMNVEV (reference sequence). The CDR3 coding sequence is TGTGCCAGCGGCACGACAAGCTCCTACGAGCAGTACTTC. Its protein is CASGTTSSYEQYF.

This clonotype was detected only a few times. The chain has TRBV11-2 and TRBJ1-1; D possibly corresponds to TRBD1 (5 bases). V was shortened by 1 base and J by 2 bases, with 8 bases between the two germline ends. The CDR3 has 14 residues. Germline lookup yields CDR1 SGHAT and CDR2 FQNNGV. The CDR3 is CASSLARDNTEAFF. The DNA for the CDR3 is TGTGCCAGCAGCTTAGCCCGGGACAACACTGAAGCTTTCTTT.

This clonotype has ten or more counts. V usage is TRBV7-8 and J usage is TRBJ2-7, with TRBD2 matching over 8 bases. Germline CDR1 is SGHVS and CDR2 is FQNEAQ. Trimming took 5 bases from V and 4 from J; bases not matched to a gene: 13. This CDR3 has 16 amino acids. The CDR3 coding sequence is TGTGCCAGCAGCCCTCTTCCCGCGGGAGGAGGGTACGAGCAGTACTTC. This sequence encodes CASSPLPAGGGYEQYF.

The chain has TRBV11-2 and TRBJ2-3; 10 bases line up with TRBD2. The ends lost 2 bases at V and 3 bases at J; junction bases unmatched: 8. The V gene's germline CDR1 is SGHAT and CDR2 FQNNGV. There are 17 residues in the CDR3. Written as DNA, the CDR3 is TGTGCCAGCAGCTTAATAGCGGGGGGAAAGAGGACAGATACGCAGTATTTT. Translating gives CASSLIAGGKRTDTQYF.

The chain's CDR3 is CASSVAGGGGNEQFF. CDR3 nucleotides: TGTGCCAGCAGCGTAGCTGGCGGGGGGGGCAATGAGCAGTTCTTC. The chain couples TRBV9 to TRBJ2-1, with 9 bases identical to TRBD2. CDR1 and CDR2 from the germline V gene are SGDLS and YYNGEE. V gave up 0 bases and J gave up 6 bases; unmatched junction bases: 4. The CDR3 has 15 amino acids.